This T cell receptor (beta chain) was recorded in a study of response to subunit inactivated influenza vaccine. TCRdb reprocessed the RT-PCR reads with MiXCR, giving one entry per CDR3 protein. Here the sample spans some 800,000 distinct CDR3 sequences, 21% being singletons. Germline assignment: CDR1 SGHVS and CDR2 FQNEAQ. The CDR3 spans 17 residues. V lost 0 bases and J lost 6; bases outside the gene matches: 10. This TCR was recovered from a man aged 45-65 years who received an inactivated influenza vaccine. The source material was PBMCs from blood, sampled around 5 days after vaccination. The chain is built from TRBV7-8 and TRBJ1-5; 8 nucleotides line up with TRBD1. The CDR3 DNA reads TGTGCCAGCAGCTTAGCCCGCGGGACAGGAAGGAGTCAGCCCCAGCATTTT. This codes for CASSLARGTGRSQPQHF.